This T cell receptor (beta chain) came from a study of T cell changes during pregnancy in multiple sclerosis. This CDR3 region has 15 residues. Germline trimming cut 0 bases from V and 5 bases from J; bases unmatched to any gene: 6. CDR1 and CDR2 (germline): GTSNPN, SVGIG (reference sequence). Profiled with immunoSEQ multiplex PCR; TCRdb holds only in-frame clones, not every one. The data hold about 51,000 clones, with 93% observed a single time. V is TRBV30 and J is TRBJ2-7, with TRBD2 identical over 11 bases. The TCR originated in a female donor with multiple sclerosis, enrolled in a pregnancy study. This sample comprised peripheral blood, obtained in the second trimester of pregnancy. The CDR3 bases are TGTGCCTGGAGTGTTCTAGCGGGAGGAGTCAACGAGCAGTACTTC. Translated, it gives CAWSVLAGGVNEQYF.